Sequencing of this T cell receptor beta chain was carried out in a study of blood T cell repertoires in COVID-19. At the level of the study: Acute and convalescent COVID-19 specimens originated in the United States, Italy and Spain.

V dropped 5 bases and J dropped 5 bases, with 15 bases sitting between them. Looked up from germline, CDR1 is SEHNR and CDR2 is FQNEAQ (reference sequence). This CDR3 has 15 residues. In the 2 weeks before study entry, exposed participants met a COVID-19 case, which was PCR-confirmed or clinician-diagnosed. TCRdb's copy holds only in-frame clones and misses some; the assay was immunoSEQ multiplex PCR. The data show around 140,000 clones, with roughly 87% seen just once and over 4% held by the top ten. The sample was PBMCs or T cells enriched from blood (not recorded which). The gene calls are TRBV7-9 and TRBJ2-2, with D possibly TRBD2 on 5 matching bases. The TCR originated in a woman aged 40 to 49 who had been exposed to COVID-19. The CDR3 reads CASSKPGMETGELFF. The CDR3 DNA reads TGTGCCAGCAGCAAACCCGGGATGGAAACCGGGGAGCTGTTTTTT.